There are a few counts of the clone carrying this T cell receptor (beta chain). What it recognizes is unknown. V shed 8 bases and J 2 bases; nucleotides not matched to a gene: 7. This CDR3 is built from 14 residues. Germline values: CDR1 LNHNV, CDR2 YYDKDF (reference sequence). This sample stems from a study of T-cell memory formation after mild COVID-19. For the study at large: TCR clusters mostly belonged to single donors.

TCRdb called the 5' RACE reads again in MiXCR, with one record for every CDR3 protein. Here the sample spans 200,000 or so distinct CDR3 sequences, around 8.8% being singletons. Findings and limits, study-wide: Later expanders leaned CD4+, whereas day 15 to 85 contracting clones were balanced CD4/CD8.

The TCR originated in a man aged 18 to 35 who had mild COVID-19 (a few samples of this study predate the infection). Cell type and time point are not known. Material for sequencing was PBMCs or a T cell subset sorted from them (not recorded which). The chain recombines TRBV15 with TRBJ2-3; TRBD1 matches 7 bases. CDR3 loop: CATEDRTSTDTQYF. CDR3 in DNA: TGTGCCACCGAGGACAGGACGTCCACAGATACGCAGTATTTT.